This T cell receptor beta chain was sequenced for a study of T-cell memory formation after mild COVID-19. TCR alpha and TCR beta cDNA libraries carrying sample barcodes and UMIs were produced by 5'RACE using constant-segment primers. TCRdb passed the 5' RACE reads through MiXCR, listing each CDR3 protein once. The sample has 190,000 or so distinct CDR3 sequences, more than 25% seen once. In this sample, this clonotype turned up a few times. Its antigen is currently unknown. General study points: There were some responding clones in pre-infection memory, which suggested that cross-reactive memory had joined. Chiefly within CM and EM were the contracting CD4+ clones; CD8+ ones were within EMRA. Nothing confirmed that second-wave clones peaking on day 37 were specific for SARS-CoV-2.

Material for sequencing was PBMCs or a T cell subset sorted from them (not recorded which). The TCR was taken from an adult woman who had mild COVID-19 (a few samples of this study predate the infection). Cell type and time point are not known.

The CDR3 coding sequence is TGCGCCAGCAGCCAAGGTGGACTAGCGCTGGATACGCAGTATTTT. Its protein product is CASSQGGLALDTQYF. The rearrangement links TRBV4-3 to TRBJ2-3; TRBD2 aligns across 9 bases. Per germline, CDR1 LGHNA and CDR2 YSLEER. The CDR3 length is 15 residues. The ends lost 1 base at V and 6 bases at J; junction bases unmatched: 5.